This TCR beta chain is drawn from a study of spatial heterogeneity in lung cancer. Time point specified: sample taken at primary tumor resection. The sequenced material consisted of unsorted whole RNA from tumor, nontumor lung or frozen PBMC. On this clonotype itself: Its antigen is undetermined. A much more abundant neighbour one base away suggests this may be a read error. Because this beta chain is a stray read in a library intended to capture alpha chains, its abundance should not be given much weight.

TCRdb re-called the 5' RACE reads through MiXCR, storing one row per CDR3 protein. This table holds about 4,000 distinct CDR3 sequences, approximately 53% found once. Whole-study findings and limits: At tumor resection, ubiquitous expanded TCRs were detected in blood more often than later.

The V gene's germline CDR1 is GTSNPN and CDR2 SVGIG (reference sequence). This CDR3 comprises 17 residues. V lost 0 bases to trimming and J lost 1 base; unmatched junction nucleotides: 11. The sequences come from PBMCs, collected at surgery. This sequence was found in a female donor with early-stage non-small cell lung cancer. V and J are TRBV30 and TRBJ2-7; 8 positions match TRBD1. The CDR3 region is CAWSVEFDRGVSYEQYF. In DNA form, the CDR3 reads TGTGCCTGGAGTGTGGAATTTGACAGGGGCGTATCCTACGAGCAGTACTTC.